These 28 T cell receptor beta chains share one sample of origin, sequenced in a study of blood T cell repertoires in COVID-19. Repertoires were generated with immunoSEQ multiplex PCR, while TCRdb's copy carries only in-frame clones and drops some. The sample includes more than 85,000 clones, roughly four fifths of them seen just once. Specimen: peripheral blood. The receptor source for this set is an elderly woman with acute or convalescent COVID-19.

This chain links TRBV11-2 with TRBJ2-2, with D tentatively TRBD2 (6 bases). Germline values: CDR1 SGHAT, CDR2 FQNNGV. This CDR3 is 17 amino acids long. With 5 bases removed from V and 3 bases from J, the gap between germline ends came to 19 bases. The CDR3 here is CASSPEGRYGDTGELFF. In DNA form, the CDR3 reads TGTGCCAGCAGCCCAGAAGGGAGGTACGGCGACACCGGGGAGCTGTTTTTT.

This clone was observed once. CDR3 sequence (DNA): TGTGCCATCAGTGGGAGTAACACCGGGGAGCTGTTTTTT. As protein: CAISGSNTGELFF. This chain links TRBV10-3 with TRBJ2-2; D not resolved. Trimming pared 4 bases from V and 2 bases from J, leaving 5 bases between. The CDR3 totals 13 residues. Germline V gene data show CDR1 as ENHRY and CDR2 as SYGVKD.

J is TRBJ1-5 and V is TRBV4-1, with D unclear. The germline gives CDR1 MGHRA, CDR2 YSYEKL. V was trimmed by 0 bases and J by 4 bases, leaving 4 bases between them. The CDR3 has 13 amino acids. DNA for the CDR3: TGCGCCAGCAGCCAAGACAATAATCAGCCCCAGCATTTT. Translation gives CASSQDNNQPQHF.

J is TRBJ1-3 and V is TRBV27; D not certain. V dropped 2 bases and J dropped 0 bases, with 11 bases sitting between them. CDR3 length: 16 amino acids. CDR1 is MNHEY and CDR2 is SMNVEV in the germline V gene (reference sequence). This chain's CDR3 is CASSLQRPSSGNTIYF. The CDR3 DNA reads as TGTGCCAGCAGTTTACAGCGGCCCAGCTCTGGAAACACCATATATTTT.

J is TRBJ2-5 and V is TRBV7-2; D unclear. Germline values: CDR1 SGHTA, CDR2 FQGNSA. V was trimmed by 1 base and J by 5 bases, leaving 14 bases between them. The CDR3 contains 15 residues. DNA of the CDR3: TGTGCCAGCAGCTTAGATGGCAGTTTTGGTGAGACCCAGTACTTC. Protein product: CASSLDGSFGETQYF.

V and J are TRBV5-6 and TRBJ2-7, with 14 bases identical to TRBD2. The CDR3 is 17 amino acids. Looked up from germline, CDR1 is SGHDT and CDR2 is YYEEEE. J lost 6 bases, V lost 1 base, and 9 bases had no gene match. The CDR3 sequence: CASSLYPGLAGGGEQYV. CDR3 DNA: TGTGCCAGCAGCTTGTATCCAGGACTAGCGGGAGGAGGCGAGCAGTACGTC.

The table lists this clone with a count of one. V usage is TRBV25-1 and J usage is TRBJ1-4; D gene uncertain. The germline V and J ends were trimmed by 3 bases and 5 bases, with 13 bases remaining between them. Per germline, CDR1 MGHDK and CDR2 SYGVNS. The CDR3 length is 15 residues. The CDR3: CASSDRSGGNEKLFF. Here the CDR3 DNA reads TGTGCCAGCAGTGATAGATCCGGAGGGAATGAAAAACTGTTTTTT.

The chain has TRBV14 and TRBJ2-7; 7 bases match TRBD1. This CDR3 spans 17 amino acids. V shed 4 bases and J 2 bases; nucleotides not matched to a gene: 14. Germline lookup yields CDR1 SGHDN and CDR2 FVKESK. The CDR3: CASSPKVARTGTYEQYF. Here the CDR3 DNA reads TGTGCCAGCAGCCCAAAGGTTGCCCGGACAGGCACCTACGAGCAGTACTTC.

This clone has a handful of counts. V gene TRBV2 combines with J gene TRBJ2-3, with 11 bases aligning to TRBD1. With 5 bases clipped from V and 4 bases from J, the junction kept 11 bases outside the gene matches. CDR1 SNHLY and CDR2 FYNNEI come from the germline V gene. The CDR3 sequence is 17 residues long. In DNA form, the CDR3 reads TGTGCCAGCAGTATTGGGGACTCGGGACAGGGGGCAGATACGCAGTATTTT. It encodes CASSIGDSGQGADTQYF.

This rearrangement joins TRBV5-4 to TRBJ1-2; no firm D call. Germline V lookup: CDR1 SGHNT, CDR2 YYREEE (reference sequence). Between the trimmed V and J ends, which lost 0 bases and 8 bases, there was a span of 14 bases. The CDR3 consists of 14 residues. The CDR3 region is CASSLAGFSGGYTF. DNA for the CDR3: TGTGCCAGCAGCTTGGCCGGATTCTCCGGGGGCTACACCTTC.

The V call is TRBV28, the J call TRBJ1-2; D not resolved. Germline values: CDR1 MDHEN, CDR2 SYDVKM. The CDR3 totals 14 residues. V lost 6 bases and J 2 bases, leaving 13 bases between the germline ends. The CDR3 coding sequence is TGTGCCAGCAGCCAGACAACAAGGAACTATGGCTACACCTTC. It yields the protein CASSQTTRNYGYTF.

The genes are TRBV4-2 and TRBJ2-7; unclear D gene. The CDR3 is 13 amino acids. The germline gives CDR1 LGHNA, CDR2 YNFKEQ. Trimming removed 1 base at V and 3 bases at J, with 7 bases between. CDR3 sequence reads: CASSQVAHYEQYF. CDR3 bases: TGTGCCAGCAGCCAAGTAGCTCACTACGAGCAGTACTTC.

The rearrangement joins TRBV7-2 to TRBJ2-1, with D perhaps matching TRBD2 (5 bases). The V end was cut by 2 bases, the J end by 0 bases, with 11 bases between. There are 16 residues in the CDR3. Per germline, CDR1 SGHTA and CDR2 FQGNSA. This CDR3 reads CASSLMEVSSYNEQFF. In DNA, the CDR3 is TGTGCCAGCAGCTTAATGGAGGTGAGCTCCTACAATGAGCAGTTCTTC.

J is TRBJ1-1 and V is TRBV2, with D maybe TRBD1 (6 bases). V was clipped by 9 bases and J by 1 base, with 12 bases between them. Germline-derived CDR1 and CDR2 are SNHLY and FYNNEI. The CDR3 is made up of 13 amino acids. CDR3 amino acids: CASFLGGNTEAFF. CDR3 DNA: TGTGCCAGTTTTCTAGGGGGGAACACTGAAGCTTTCTTT.

This clone was counted only a few times. The chain couples TRBV24-1 to TRBJ1-2, with 8 positions matching TRBD1. Trimming at V came to 8 bases and at J to 6 bases, leaving 7 bases not matched to a gene. Germline V gene lookup returns CDR1 KGHDR and CDR2 SFDVKD. CDR3 size: 13 residues. Here the CDR3 reads CATNQGAGDGYTF. CDR3 nucleotides: TGTGCCACCAATCAGGGGGCCGGCGATGGCTACACCTTC.

V usage is TRBV7-8 and J usage is TRBJ2-5; D is possibly TRBD1 (6 bases). V was cut by 1 base and J by 6 bases, with 15 bases left in between. The CDR3 totals 15 residues. CDR1 and CDR2 (germline): SGHVS, FQNEAQ. The CDR3 DNA follows: TGTGCCAGCAGCTTAGAGGGTAGGGACACGAAGACCCAGTACTTC. It yields the protein CASSLEGRDTKTQYF.

This chain links TRBV27 with TRBJ2-3; D might be TRBD2 (6 bases). The CDR3 spans 13 residues. In germline, CDR1 is MNHEY, CDR2 SMNVEV (reference sequence). V was trimmed by 4 bases and J by 5 bases, leaving 10 bases between them. CDR3 DNA sequence: TGTGCCAGCAGTTGGACTATACAAGATACGCAGTATTTT. Its protein is CASSWTIQDTQYF.

The rearrangement uses TRBV7-2 and TRBJ2-7, with no clear D. The CDR3 sequence is 14 residues long. V gave up 1 base and J gave up 0 bases, with 7 bases separating them. Germline CDR1 reads SGHTA; CDR2 reads FQGNSA. CDR3 residues: CASSLGRSSYEQYV. For the CDR3, the DNA is TGTGCCAGCAGCTTAGGTAGGAGCTCCTACGAGCAGTACGTC.

The rearrangement links TRBV20-1 to TRBJ2-2; 8 bases fit TRBD2. This CDR3 is 15 amino acids long. Losses at the gene ends were 3 bases for V and 7 bases for J; bases not matched to a gene: 10. CDR1 DFQATT and CDR2 SNEGSKA come from the germline V gene (reference sequence). In DNA form, the CDR3 reads TGCAGTGCTAGTGCGGGGACTAGAAGTAGCGGGGAGCTGTTTTTT. It is translated as CSASAGTRSSGELFF.

The chain uses TRBV7-9 and TRBJ1-6; TRBD1 agrees at 9 bases. CDR3 size: 16 residues. With 5 bases clipped from V and 7 bases from J, the junction kept 9 bases outside the gene matches. The germline V gene encodes CDR1 SEHNR and CDR2 FQNEAQ (reference sequence). The CDR3 DNA sequence: TGTGCCAGCAGCGCCCGGGACAGGGTGACAAATTCACCCCTCCACTTT. Its protein product is CASSARDRVTNSPLHF. The whole variable domain, remainder taken from reference TRBV7-9 and TRBJ1-6, is DTGVSQNPRHKITKRGQNVTFRCDPISEHNRLYWYRQTLGQGPEFLTYFQNEAQLEKSRLLSDRFSAERPKGSFSTLEIQRTEQGDSAMYLCASSARDRVTNSPLHFGNGTRLTVT.

This clone was counted once. J is TRBJ1-1 and V is TRBV11-3; D is unresolved. The CDR3 consists of 13 residues. Germline V gene data show CDR1 as SGHNT and CDR2 as YENEEA. V lost 1 base to trimming and J lost 1 base, with 4 bases between them. The CDR3 nucleotides are TGTGCCAGCAGCTTAGGACAGAACACTGAAGCTTTCTTT. Protein: CASSLGQNTEAFF.

The chain employs TRBV11-2 and TRBJ1-1; 8 bases are a match to TRBD1. Germline V gives CDR1 SGHAT, CDR2 FQNNGV. J gave up 1 base and V 5 bases, and 9 bases lay outside the gene matches. This CDR3 contains 16 residues. The chain's CDR3 is CASSTRTGRGNTEAFF. In DNA form, the CDR3 reads TGTGCCAGCAGCACCCGGACAGGGAGGGGGAACACTGAAGCTTTCTTT. Complete variable domain (other parts from reference TRBV11-2 and TRBJ1-1): EAGVAQSPRYKIIEKRQSVAFWCNPISGHATLYWYQQILGQGPKLLIQFQNNGVVDDSQLPKDRFSAERLKGVDSTLKIQPAKLEDSAVYLCASSTRTGRGNTEAFFGQGTRLTVV.

The gene calls are TRBV10-3 and TRBJ1-1; possibly TRBD1 for D (5 bases). The CDR3 loop spans 15 amino acids. Trimming shortened V by 6 bases and J by 0 bases, and 14 bases separated the two germline ends. The germline V gene encodes CDR1 ENHRY and CDR2 SYGVKD. The CDR3 sequence: CAIRTQGFMNTEAFF. DNA of the CDR3: TGTGCCATCAGGACGCAGGGTTTTATGAACACTGAAGCTTTCTTT.

V gene TRBV14 combines with J gene TRBJ1-1, with no clear D. Germline CDR1 and CDR2: SGHDN and FVKESK. The V and J ends lost 6 bases and 0 bases respectively, with 8 bases between them. The CDR3 sequence is 13 residues long. CDR3 DNA: TGTGCCAGCAGGCGAGGGTTGAACACTGAAGCTTTCTTT. Translated: CASRRGLNTEAFF.

The chain has TRBV5-1 and TRBJ2-2; 9 bases match TRBD1. CDR3 length equals 15 residues. Germline trimming cut 4 bases from V and 5 bases from J; bases unmatched to any gene: 6. CDR1 and CDR2 (germline): SGHRS, YFSETQ. CDR3 sequence: CASSGGTGRTGELFF. DNA for the CDR3: TGCGCCAGCAGCGGCGGGACAGGGAGGACCGGGGAGCTGTTTTTT.

The gene calls are TRBV6-2 or TRBV6-3 and TRBJ2-2; D is possibly TRBD2 (5 bases). The length of the CDR3 is 17 residues. V lost 2 bases and J lost 7, with 20 bases in between. Looked up from germline, CDR1 is MNHEY and CDR2 is SVGEGT. The CDR3 DNA reads TGTGCCAGCAGTTACCTCCCCGCTATGAGCAGCGGCGGGGAGCTGTTTTTT. Protein: CASSYLPAMSSGGELFF.

The gene calls are TRBV6-5 and TRBJ2-5; D gene uncertain. From germline, CDR1 is MNHEY and CDR2 SVGAGI. The CDR3 has 13 amino acids. Trimming pared 8 bases from V and 1 base from J, leaving 11 bases between. Here the CDR3 DNA reads TGTGCCAGCCGAGCCCCGGTCCAAGAGACCCAGTACTTC. Translating gives CASRAPVQETQYF.

The chain employs TRBV14 and TRBJ2-6; no firm D call. The CDR3 sequence is 17 residues long. Germline V gene sequence: CDR1 SGHDN, CDR2 FVKESK. Trimming removed 4 bases from V and 2 bases from J, with 15 bases in between. Here the CDR3 reads CASSRGRPAAGANVLTF. The CDR3 nucleotides read TGTGCCAGCAGCCGTGGCAGACCCGCGGCTGGGGCCAACGTCCTGACTTTC.